The present entry profiles one T cell receptor beta chain with its context. What it binds is unknown. TCRdb reanalysed the 5' RACE reads using MiXCR and keeps one entry per CDR3 protein. The table has 1.5 million to 2 million distinct CDR3 sequences, less than 40% seen once. The CDR3 runs 14 residues. Germline CDR1 is SQVTM and CDR2 is ANQGSEA. J gave up 0 bases and V 6 bases, and 5 bases lay outside the gene matches. These data belong to a study of identical twins. Overall study results and limits: Models underestimated how often monozygotic twins shared out-of-frame TCR alpha.

The chain employs TRBV29-1 and TRBJ2-1; the match to TRBD2 covers 7 bases. The receptor was isolated from a newborn girl in good health. Material: cord blood. The CDR3 region has the DNA TGCAGCGTCCGAGCGGGGAGCTCCTACAATGAGCAGTTCTTC. Translation gives CSVRAGSSYNEQFF.